This TCR beta chain was sequenced during a study of blood T cell repertoires in COVID-19. Sequencing used immunoSEQ multiplex PCR; TCRdb keeps in-frame clones, though not all of them. Here the sample spans over 95,000 clones, roughly 81% being singletons. The specimen sequenced was peripheral blood. The sequence derives from a man aged 40-49 years with acute or convalescent COVID-19.

The CDR3 nucleotides read TGTGCCAGCAGCGACGGGGACAGGCCCAAAAACATTCAGTACTTC. It translates to CASSDGDRPKNIQYF. This sequence joins TRBV25-1 and TRBJ2-4; 8 nucleotides align to TRBD1. Per the germline V gene, CDR1 is MGHDK and CDR2 is SYGVNS. The CDR3 is made up of 15 amino acids. V trimming: 6 bases; J trimming: 2 bases; junction bases outside the gene matches: 6.